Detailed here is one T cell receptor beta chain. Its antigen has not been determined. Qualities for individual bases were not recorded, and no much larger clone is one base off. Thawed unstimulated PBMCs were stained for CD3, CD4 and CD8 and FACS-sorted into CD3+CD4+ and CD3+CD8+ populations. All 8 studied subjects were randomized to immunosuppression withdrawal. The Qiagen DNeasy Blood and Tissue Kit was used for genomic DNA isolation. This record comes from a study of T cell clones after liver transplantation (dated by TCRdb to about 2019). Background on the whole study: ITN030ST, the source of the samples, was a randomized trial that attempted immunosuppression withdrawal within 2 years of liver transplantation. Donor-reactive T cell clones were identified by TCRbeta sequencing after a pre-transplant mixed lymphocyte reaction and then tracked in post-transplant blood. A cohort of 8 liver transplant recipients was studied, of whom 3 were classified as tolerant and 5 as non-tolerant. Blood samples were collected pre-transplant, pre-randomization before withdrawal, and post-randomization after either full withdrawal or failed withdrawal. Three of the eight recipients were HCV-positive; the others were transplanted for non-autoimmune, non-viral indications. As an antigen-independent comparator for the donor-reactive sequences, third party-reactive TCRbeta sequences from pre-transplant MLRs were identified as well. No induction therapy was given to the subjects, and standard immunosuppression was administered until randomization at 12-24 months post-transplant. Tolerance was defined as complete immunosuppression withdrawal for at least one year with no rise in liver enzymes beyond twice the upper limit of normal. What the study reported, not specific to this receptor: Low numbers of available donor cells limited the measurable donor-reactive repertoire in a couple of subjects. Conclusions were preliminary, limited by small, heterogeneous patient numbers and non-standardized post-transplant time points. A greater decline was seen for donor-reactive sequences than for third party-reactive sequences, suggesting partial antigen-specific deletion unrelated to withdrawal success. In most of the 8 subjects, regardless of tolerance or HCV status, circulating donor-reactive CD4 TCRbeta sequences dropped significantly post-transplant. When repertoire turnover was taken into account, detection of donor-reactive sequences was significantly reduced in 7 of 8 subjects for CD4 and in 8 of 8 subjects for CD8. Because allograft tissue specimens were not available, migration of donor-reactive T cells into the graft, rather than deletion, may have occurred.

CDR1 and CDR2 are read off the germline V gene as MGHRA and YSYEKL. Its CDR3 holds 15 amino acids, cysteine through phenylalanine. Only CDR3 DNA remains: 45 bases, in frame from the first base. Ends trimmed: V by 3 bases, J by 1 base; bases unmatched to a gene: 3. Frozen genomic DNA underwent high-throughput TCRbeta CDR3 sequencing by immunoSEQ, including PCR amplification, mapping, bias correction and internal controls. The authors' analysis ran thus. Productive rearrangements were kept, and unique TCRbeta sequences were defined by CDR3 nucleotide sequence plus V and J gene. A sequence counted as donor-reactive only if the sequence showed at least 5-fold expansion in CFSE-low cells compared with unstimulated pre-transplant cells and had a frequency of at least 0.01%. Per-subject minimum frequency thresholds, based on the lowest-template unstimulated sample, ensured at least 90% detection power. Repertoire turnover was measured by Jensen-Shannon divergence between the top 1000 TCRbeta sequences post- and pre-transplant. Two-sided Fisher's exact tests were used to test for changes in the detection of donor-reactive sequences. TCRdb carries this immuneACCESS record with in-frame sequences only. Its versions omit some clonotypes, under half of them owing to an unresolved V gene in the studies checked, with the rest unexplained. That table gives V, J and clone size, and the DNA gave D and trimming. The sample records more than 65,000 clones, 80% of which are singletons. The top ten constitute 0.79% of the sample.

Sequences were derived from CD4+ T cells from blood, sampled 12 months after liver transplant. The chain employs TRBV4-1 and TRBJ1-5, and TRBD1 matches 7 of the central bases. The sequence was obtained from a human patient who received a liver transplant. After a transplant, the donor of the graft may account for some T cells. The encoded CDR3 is CASSQTGQSNQPQHF. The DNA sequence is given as TGCGCCAGCAGCCAGACGGGACAGAGCAATCAGCCCCAGCATTTT.